A single sample gave rise to the 29 T cell receptor beta chains below, sequenced in a study of cytotoxic CD8 clonotypes in ibrutinib-treated CLL. The protocol was immunoSEQ multiplex PCR, while the TCRdb copy is restricted to in-frame clones and leaves out a portion. The repertoire holds 50,000 or so clones, with more than 55% as singletons. This specimen was PBMCs, taken after 24 months of ibrutinib treatment. These receptors came from a human donor with chronic lymphocytic leukemia.

The rearrangement joins TRBV12-5 to TRBJ2-7; D is uncertain. V was pared by 5 bases and J by 4 bases, with 12 bases between. The CDR3 runs 13 residues. The germline V gene encodes CDR1 LGHNT and CDR2 FRNRAP. The CDR3 region has the DNA TGTGCTAGTGGTCTGACTCAGATTTACGAGCAGTACTTC. It yields the protein CASGLTQIYEQYF. Full variable domain (rest looked up from reference TRBV12-5 and TRBJ2-7): DARVTQTPRHKVTEMGQEVTMRCQPILGHNTVFWYRQTMMQGLELLAYFRNRAPLDDSGMPKDRFSAEMPDATLATLKIQPSEPRDSAVYFCASGLTQIYEQYFGPGTRLTVT.

J is TRBJ2-3 and V is TRBV18, with a tentative D call TRBD1 (5 bases). Germline V gives CDR1 KGHSH, CDR2 LQKENI. CDR3 length: 15 residues. V was cut by 1 base and J by 1 base, with 9 bases left in between. The DNA of the CDR3 is TGTGCCAGCTCACCACTTCAGGGCCGCACAGATACGCAGTATTTT. It is translated as CASSPLQGRTDTQYF.

This clone was seen many times. J is TRBJ1-2 and V is TRBV6-1; 9 bases align to TRBD1. The CDR3 loop spans 14 amino acids. CDR1 is MNHNS and CDR2 is SASEGT in the germline V gene. V was pared by 2 bases and J by 8 bases, with 6 bases of the junction left unmatched. Here the CDR3 reads CASSERGTGPGYTF. CDR3 nucleotides: TGTGCCAGCAGTGAACGGGGGACAGGGCCCGGCTACACCTTC.

For this clone: The junction departs from the called germline gene at one end, perhaps through a read error. The chain employs TRBV6-5 and TRBJ2-5; D tentatively fits TRBD1 or TRBD2 (5 bases each). This CDR3 is 13 amino acids long. In germline, CDR1 is MNHEY, CDR2 SVGAGI. The CDR3 loop is CATTLRDQETQYF. The CDR3 DNA is TGTGCCACCACCCTCCGGGACCAGGAGACCCAGTACTTC.

The chain links TRBV5-1 to TRBJ2-5, with D possibly being TRBD1 (5 bases). V was shortened by 2 bases and J by 5 bases, with 13 bases between the two germline ends. Germline values: CDR1 SGHRS, CDR2 YFSETQ. CDR3 length: 14 amino acids. The CDR3 DNA is TGCGCCAGCAGCTTCGCAGGGTTTTCGGAGACCCAGTACTTC. Amino acids: CASSFAGFSETQYF.

The gene calls are TRBV5-1 and TRBJ1-1; D uncertain. With 0 bases removed from V and 0 bases from J, the gap between germline ends came to 12 bases. Germline V gene data show CDR1 as SGHRS and CDR2 as YFSETQ. The CDR3 extends over 16 amino acids. The CDR3 region is CASSLGPGGMNTEAFF. Written as DNA, the CDR3 is TGCGCCAGCAGCTTGGGGCCGGGTGGCATGAACACTGAAGCTTTCTTT.

The chain is built from TRBV4-1 and TRBJ2-3; 7 bases line up with TRBD1. The junction had 20 bases not matched to a gene; V was cut back by 3 bases and J by 5 bases. CDR3 length: 19 residues. CDR1 and CDR2 (germline): MGHRA, YSYEKL. CDR3 bases: TGCGCCAGCAGCCAGAACCCCGGGACAGTGTTTCTGGGGTTAGATACGCAGTATTTT. This sequence encodes CASSQNPGTVFLGLDTQYF.

This clone was seen only a few times. The chain joins TRBV19 to TRBJ1-5, with D possibly TRBD1 on 6 matching bases. Germline V gene lookup returns CDR1 LNHDA and CDR2 SQIVND (reference sequence). The CDR3 contains 15 residues. V dropped 8 bases and J dropped 6 bases, with 20 bases sitting between them. CDR3 DNA sequence: TGTGCCAGTGATAAAGCAACAGGGCTTTTTCAGCCCCAGCATTTT. Protein sequence: CASDKATGLFQPQHF.

The chain combines TRBV9 with TRBJ1-6; no clear D. The CDR3 totals 15 residues. The V and J ends lost 0 bases and 0 bases respectively, with 4 bases between them. Germline lookup yields CDR1 SGDLS and CDR2 YYNGEE. The CDR3 region is CASSVAGSYNSPLHF. CDR3 DNA: TGTGCCAGCAGCGTAGCCGGCTCCTATAATTCACCCCTCCACTTT.

The CDR3 coding sequence is TGTGCCTCCTACCGGGACTTCTACGAGCAGTACTTC. It is translated as CASYRDFYEQYF. The V gene is TRBV2, the J gene TRBJ2-7; D is perhaps TRBD2 (6 bases). With 11 bases removed from V and 3 bases from J, the gap between germline ends came to 14 bases. The germline V gene encodes CDR1 SNHLY and CDR2 FYNNEI. The CDR3 length is 12 residues.

This clone was counted only a few times. The chain uses TRBV6-1 and TRBJ1-1; D ambiguous. The germline V and J ends were trimmed by 7 bases and 1 base, with 16 bases remaining between them. Germline V gene sequence: CDR1 MNHNS, CDR2 SASEGT. This CDR3 is built from 15 residues. CDR3 protein: CASNRNLEGNTEAFF. For the CDR3, the DNA is TGTGCCAGCAACAGAAACTTGGAAGGGAACACTGAAGCTTTCTTT.

Judged by abundance, this clone is medium-sized. The chain links TRBV6-5 to TRBJ1-6, with a weak D call TRBD1 (6 bases). The CDR3 is made up of 15 amino acids. Germline CDR1 MNHEY, CDR2 SVGAGI. Trimming left V 2 bases short and J 10 bases short, with 15 bases between. The CDR3 sequence: CASSYQTGAESPLHF. Here the CDR3 DNA reads TGTGCCAGCAGTTACCAGACAGGAGCAGAGTCACCCCTCCACTTT.

This clone showed up just once. The genes are TRBV11-3 and TRBJ2-2; 8 bases agree with TRBD1. CDR1 is SGHNT, CDR2 YENEEA, per germline. Trimming at V came to 3 bases and at J to 6 bases, leaving 3 bases not matched to a gene. The CDR3 has 14 residues. CDR3 nucleotide sequence: TGTGCCAGCAGCTTGGACAGGGTTGCCGGGGAGCTGTTTTTT. Translating it yields CASSLDRVAGELFF.

In this sample, this clone turned up many times. The chain uses TRBV6-1 and TRBJ2-7; D is perhaps TRBD1 (6 bases). Germline lookup yields CDR1 MNHNS and CDR2 SASEGT. The germline V and J ends were trimmed by 6 bases and 6 bases, with 18 bases remaining between them. The CDR3 consists of 14 residues. CDR3 loop: CASRRGPQGREQYF. The CDR3 DNA is TGTGCCAGCAGAAGAGGGCCACAGGGCCGCGAGCAGTACTTC.

The chain links TRBV19 to TRBJ1-1, with a weak D call TRBD1 (6 bases). V was trimmed by 4 bases and J by 3 bases, leaving 15 bases between them. This CDR3 contains 15 residues. Germline V gene data show CDR1 as LNHDA and CDR2 as SQIVND (reference sequence). CDR3 in DNA: TGTGCCAGTAGTAAGGGGGGCAGCTACTACACTGAAGCTTTCTTT. Protein product: CASSKGGSYYTEAFF.

This clone was seen only a few times. The chain is built from TRBV11-2 and TRBJ2-1; TRBD2 might be the D (5 bases). Per the germline V gene, CDR1 is SGHAT and CDR2 is FQNNGV. V shed 2 bases and J shed 6 bases, with 11 bases lying between them. The CDR3 runs 14 residues. The DNA of the CDR3 is TGTGCCAGCAGCTTATCCCCGGGAACCAATGAGCAGTTCTTC. Translating it yields CASSLSPGTNEQFF.

There are a few counts of this clone. The V and J genes are TRBV5-1 and TRBJ2-5, with D tentatively TRBD1 (7 bases). The V end was cut by 4 bases, the J end by 0 bases, with 10 bases between. Per the germline V gene, CDR1 is SGHRS and CDR2 is YFSETQ. This CDR3 region has 14 residues. This CDR3 is CASSAGQYQETQYF. The CDR3 DNA reads as TGCGCCAGCAGCGCGGGACAGTACCAAGAGACCCAGTACTTC.

This clone has at least ten counts. The chain employs TRBV5-1 and TRBJ1-2; unclear D gene. There are 14 residues in the CDR3. The germline V gene has CDR1 SGHRS and CDR2 YFSETQ. V dropped 4 bases and J dropped 3 bases, with 13 bases sitting between them. The CDR3 region has the DNA TGCGCCAGCAGCCCGCGTTCCTCCGACTATGGCTACACCTTC. Its translation is CASSPRSSDYGYTF.

The chain links TRBV5-1 to TRBJ1-2, with 12 bases matching TRBD1. The germline V gene has CDR1 SGHRS and CDR2 YFSETQ. Trimming removed 4 bases from V and 4 bases from J; junction bases left unmatched: 8. CDR3 length equals 16 residues. The CDR3 loop is CASSDEGTGGGYGYTF. CDR3 DNA: TGCGCCAGCAGCGACGAAGGGACAGGGGGCGGCTATGGCTACACCTTC.

The chain recombines TRBV6-1 with TRBJ2-7, with TRBD1 identical over 7 bases. This CDR3 comprises 13 residues. V gave up 8 bases and J gave up 2 bases; unmatched junction bases: 6. Germline V gene lookup returns CDR1 MNHNS and CDR2 SASEGT. CDR3 sequence reads: CASQTGFTYEQYF. The CDR3 DNA reads as TGTGCCAGCCAGACAGGGTTCACCTACGAGCAGTACTTC.

The gene calls are TRBV27 and TRBJ2-7; a possible D gene is TRBD1 (6 bases). This CDR3 comprises 11 residues. The ends were cut back, 6 bases at V and 6 bases at J, with 9 bases in the middle. CDR1 and CDR2 from the germline V gene are MNHEY and SMNVEV (reference sequence). The CDR3 loop is CASSLGGEQYF. As DNA, the CDR3 is TGTGCCAGCAGCCTAGGGGGCGAGCAGTACTTC.

The V call is TRBV19, the J call TRBJ1-2; 7 bases match TRBD1. Trimming cost V 4 bases and J 8 bases; bases outside gene matches: 10. The length of the CDR3 is 14 residues. Germline lookup yields CDR1 LNHDA and CDR2 SQIVND (reference sequence). The CDR3 sequence: CASSTPGQFWGYTF. In DNA, the CDR3 is TGTGCCAGTAGTACGCCGGGACAGTTCTGGGGCTACACCTTC.

The genes are TRBV2 and TRBJ1-1, with D hard to call. The V gene lost 7 bases and the J gene lost 4 bases, with 16 bases spanning the gap. The CDR3 sequence is 14 residues long. Looked up from germline, CDR1 is SNHLY and CDR2 is FYNNEI. The CDR3 spells CASMLRGLGTEAFF. CDR3 bases: TGTGCCAGCATGTTGCGAGGGTTGGGCACTGAAGCTTTCTTT.

The V gene is TRBV15, the J gene TRBJ2-1; 8 bases map to TRBD1. This CDR3 is 18 amino acids long. Germline V gives CDR1 LNHNV, CDR2 YYDKDF (reference sequence). Trimming cost V 1 base and J 8 bases; bases outside gene matches: 16. In DNA, the CDR3 is TGTGCCACCAGCAGAGGGACAGGGTGGCATTGGGTTGAGGATGAGCAGTTCTTC. Encoded protein: CATSRGTGWHWVEDEQFF.

The table lists this clone with a few counts. V gene TRBV18 combines with J gene TRBJ2-5; D not certain. Trimming took off 6 bases at V and 5 bases at J, with 22 bases between the two ends. Germline V CDR1 and CDR2: KGHSH, LQKENI. The CDR3 has 16 residues. The CDR3 sequence is CASSPVESRWGETQYF. In DNA form, the CDR3 reads TGTGCCAGCTCCCCCGTGGAGTCGCGGTGGGGTGAGACCCAGTACTTC.

This clone was counted between two and nine times. V gene TRBV6-5 combines with J gene TRBJ1-1; 10 bases map to TRBD1. This CDR3 is 14 amino acids long. Germline V lookup: CDR1 MNHEY, CDR2 SVGAGI. Trimming at V came to 6 bases and at J to 7 bases, leaving 8 bases not matched to a gene. The CDR3 nucleotides read TGTGCCAGCAGCTCGGGACAGGGGTTCGGTGAAGCTTTCTTT. It specifies CASSSGQGFGEAFF.

The chain recombines TRBV7-9 with TRBJ1-2, with TRBD1 identical over 7 bases. The germline gives CDR1 SEHNR, CDR2 FQNEAQ (reference sequence). V was pared by 2 bases and J by 8 bases, with 11 bases of the junction left unmatched. This CDR3 region has 15 residues. The CDR3 protein is CASSLSGQLIWGYTF. The CDR3 nucleotides are TGTGCCAGCAGCTTATCGGGACAGCTGATCTGGGGCTACACCTTC.

The chain couples TRBV5-1 to TRBJ2-2; the D is unclear. Germline CDR1 is SGHRS and CDR2 is YFSETQ. This CDR3 is 14 amino acids long. V gave up 1 base and J gave up 0 bases, with 4 bases separating them. CDR3 DNA sequence: TGCGCCAGCAGCTTGACCGCGAACACCGGGGAGCTGTTTTTT. This encodes CASSLTANTGELFF.

This clone was detected only a few times. This chain links TRBV11-2 with TRBJ2-1, with 7 bases matching TRBD1. Trimming at V came to 7 bases and at J to 3 bases, leaving 6 bases not matched to a gene. The CDR3 runs 14 residues. Germline loops: CDR1 SGHAT, CDR2 FQNNGV. This CDR3 reads CASTSAGGYNEQFF. The CDR3 coding sequence is TGTGCCAGCACCTCTGCAGGGGGCTACAATGAGCAGTTCTTC.